This T cell receptor (beta chain) was obtained from a study of blood T cell repertoires in COVID-19. About the research overall: Spain, Italy and the United States supplied samples that represented acute and convalescent COVID-19.

Original data processing: Counts of nucleated cells, estimated from reference gene primer amplification, were obtained. Produced via immunoSEQ multiplex PCR; TCRdb's table is partial and in-frame only. V and J calls and clone size are as listed in that table; D and trimming were resolved from the DNA. This sample has more than 400,000 clones, with approximately 90% found just once. The recovered donors of Cohort 3 showed two negative PCRs, clearance, or symptom resolution. The germline V gene encodes CDR1 SGHVS and CDR2 FQNEAQ. The CDR3 consists of 12 residues. Points on this clone: One junction end does not reproduce the germline sequence, and a read error may be involved.

The sequence was collected from a woman younger than 35 who had recovered from COVID-19. Sequences were obtained from PBMCs or T cells enriched from blood (not recorded which). The gene calls are TRBV7-8 and TRBJ2-3; 7 nucleotides line up with TRBD2. The chain's CDR3 is CASSLPVTSLFF. Here the CDR3 DNA reads TGTGCCAGCAGCCTCCCAGTGACTAGCCTCTTTTTT. Drawing the rest from reference TRBV7-8 and TRBJ2-3, the complete variable domain is GAGVSQSPRYKVAKRGQDVALRCDPISGHVSLFWYQQALGQGPEFLTYFQNEAQLDKSGLPSDRFFAERPEGSVSTLKIQRTQQEDSAVYLCASSLPVTSLFFGPGTRLTVL.